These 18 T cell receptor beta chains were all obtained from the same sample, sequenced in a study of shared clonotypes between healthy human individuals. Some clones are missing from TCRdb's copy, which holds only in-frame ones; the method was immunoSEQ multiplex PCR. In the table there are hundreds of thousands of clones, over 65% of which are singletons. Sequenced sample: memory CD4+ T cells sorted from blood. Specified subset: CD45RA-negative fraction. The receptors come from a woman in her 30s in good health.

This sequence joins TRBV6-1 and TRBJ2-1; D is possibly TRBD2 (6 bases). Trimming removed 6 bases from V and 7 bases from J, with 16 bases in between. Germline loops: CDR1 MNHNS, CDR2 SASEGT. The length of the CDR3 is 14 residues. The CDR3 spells CASRKGLHGNEQFF. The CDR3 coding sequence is TGTGCCAGCAGAAAGGGACTTCATGGGAATGAGCAGTTCTTC.

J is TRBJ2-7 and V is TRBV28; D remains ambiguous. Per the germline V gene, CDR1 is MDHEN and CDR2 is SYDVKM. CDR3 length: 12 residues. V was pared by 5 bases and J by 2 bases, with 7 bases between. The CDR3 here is CASSTAAYEQYF. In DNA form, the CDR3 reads TGTGCCAGCAGTACCGCCGCCTACGAGCAGTACTTC.

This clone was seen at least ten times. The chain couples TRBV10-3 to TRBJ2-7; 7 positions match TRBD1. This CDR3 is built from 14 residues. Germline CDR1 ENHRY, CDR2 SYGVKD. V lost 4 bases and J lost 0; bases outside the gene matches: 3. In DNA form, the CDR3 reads TGTGCCATCAGTGCGGGACAGACCTCCTACGAGCAGTACTTC. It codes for CAISAGQTSYEQYF.

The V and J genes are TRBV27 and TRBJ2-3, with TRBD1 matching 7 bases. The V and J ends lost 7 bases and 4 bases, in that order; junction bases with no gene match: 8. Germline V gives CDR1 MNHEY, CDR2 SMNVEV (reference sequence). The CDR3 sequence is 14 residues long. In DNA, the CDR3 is TGTGCCAGCACTCCCGGGACAGTTGCAGATACGCAGTATTTT. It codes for CASTPGTVADTQYF.

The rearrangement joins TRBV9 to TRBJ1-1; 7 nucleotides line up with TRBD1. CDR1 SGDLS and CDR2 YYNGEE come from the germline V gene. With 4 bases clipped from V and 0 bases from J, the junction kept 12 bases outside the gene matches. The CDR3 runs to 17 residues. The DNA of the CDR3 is TGTGCCAGCAGCTCCCGAAGGGGGCCGAAAATGAACACTGAAGCTTTCTTT. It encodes CASSSRRGPKMNTEAFF. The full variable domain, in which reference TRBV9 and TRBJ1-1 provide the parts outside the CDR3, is DSGVTQTPKHLITATGQRVTLRCSPRSGDLSVYWYQQSLDQGLQFLIQYYNGEERAKGNILERFSAQQFPDLHSELNLSSLELGDSALYFCASSSRRGPKMNTEAFFGQGTRLTVV.

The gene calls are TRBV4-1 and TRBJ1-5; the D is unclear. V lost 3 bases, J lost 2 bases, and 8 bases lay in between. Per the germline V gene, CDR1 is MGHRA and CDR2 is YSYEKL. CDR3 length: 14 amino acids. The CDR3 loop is CASSHAGGNQPQHF. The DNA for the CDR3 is TGCGCCAGCAGCCACGCTGGGGGCAATCAGCCCCAGCATTTT.

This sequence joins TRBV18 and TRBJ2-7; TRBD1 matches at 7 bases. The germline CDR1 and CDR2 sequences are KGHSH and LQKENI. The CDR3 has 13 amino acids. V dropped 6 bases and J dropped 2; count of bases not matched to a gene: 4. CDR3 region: CASSLGTAYEQYF. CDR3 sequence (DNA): TGTGCCAGCTCCCTGGGGACAGCCTACGAGCAGTACTTC.

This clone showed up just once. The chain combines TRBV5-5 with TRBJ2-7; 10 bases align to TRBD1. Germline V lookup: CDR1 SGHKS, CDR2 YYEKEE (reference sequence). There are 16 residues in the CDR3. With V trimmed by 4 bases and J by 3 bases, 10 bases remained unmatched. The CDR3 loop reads CASSRGPGQGVYEQYF. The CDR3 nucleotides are TGTGCCAGCAGCCGGGGACCTGGACAGGGGGTCTACGAGCAGTACTTC.

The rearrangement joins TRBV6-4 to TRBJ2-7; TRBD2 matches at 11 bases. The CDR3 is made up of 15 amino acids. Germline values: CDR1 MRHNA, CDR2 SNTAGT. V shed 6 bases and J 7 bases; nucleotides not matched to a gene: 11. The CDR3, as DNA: TGTGCCAGCAGCACAGGGACTAGCGGAGTTCGGGAGCAGTACTTC. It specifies CASSTGTSGVREQYF.

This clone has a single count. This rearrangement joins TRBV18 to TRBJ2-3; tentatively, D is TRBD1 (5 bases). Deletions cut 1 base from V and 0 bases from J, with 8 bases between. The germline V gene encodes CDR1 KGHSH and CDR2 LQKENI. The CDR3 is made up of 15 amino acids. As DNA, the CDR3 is TGTGCCAGCTCACCACTGGACACAAGCACAGATACGCAGTATTTT. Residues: CASSPLDTSTDTQYF.

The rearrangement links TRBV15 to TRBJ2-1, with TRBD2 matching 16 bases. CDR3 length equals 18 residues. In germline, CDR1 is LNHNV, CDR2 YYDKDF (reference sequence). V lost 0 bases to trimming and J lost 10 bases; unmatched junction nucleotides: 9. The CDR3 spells CATSRDYGTSGRAGEQFF. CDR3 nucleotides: TGTGCCACCAGCAGAGACTACGGGACTAGCGGGAGGGCTGGGGAGCAGTTCTTC. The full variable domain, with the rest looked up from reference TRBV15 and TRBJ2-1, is DAMVIQNPRYQVTQFGKPVTLSCSQTLNHNVMYWYQQKSSQAPKLLFHYYDKDFNNEADTPDNFQSRRPNTSFCFLDIRSPGLGDTAMYLCATSRDYGTSGRAGEQFFGPGTRLTVL.

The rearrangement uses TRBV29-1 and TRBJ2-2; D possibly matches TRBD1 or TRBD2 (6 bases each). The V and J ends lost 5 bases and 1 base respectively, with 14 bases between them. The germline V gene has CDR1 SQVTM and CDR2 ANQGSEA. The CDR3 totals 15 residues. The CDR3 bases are TGCAGCGTTCCGCTAGGGGGAGGGAACACCGGGGAGCTGTTTTTT. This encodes CSVPLGGGNTGELFF.

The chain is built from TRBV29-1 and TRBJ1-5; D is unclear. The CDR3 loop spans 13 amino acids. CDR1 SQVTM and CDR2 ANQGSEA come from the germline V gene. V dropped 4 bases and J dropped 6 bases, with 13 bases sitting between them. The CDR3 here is CSVVGGWGQPQHF. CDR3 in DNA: TGCAGCGTTGTGGGAGGGTGGGGTCAGCCCCAGCATTTT.

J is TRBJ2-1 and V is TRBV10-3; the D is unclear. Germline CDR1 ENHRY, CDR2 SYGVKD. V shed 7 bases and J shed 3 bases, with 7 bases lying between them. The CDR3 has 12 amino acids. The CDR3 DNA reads TGTGCCATCAAGGGCTTCTACAATGAGCAGTTCTTC. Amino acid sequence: CAIKGFYNEQFF.

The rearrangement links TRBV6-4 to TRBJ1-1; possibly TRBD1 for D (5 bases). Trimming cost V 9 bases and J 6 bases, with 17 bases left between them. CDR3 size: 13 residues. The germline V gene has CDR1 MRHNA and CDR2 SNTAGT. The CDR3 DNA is TGTGCCAGAATAGGGGAAAATGTCCCTGAAGCTTTCTTT. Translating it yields CARIGENVPEAFF.

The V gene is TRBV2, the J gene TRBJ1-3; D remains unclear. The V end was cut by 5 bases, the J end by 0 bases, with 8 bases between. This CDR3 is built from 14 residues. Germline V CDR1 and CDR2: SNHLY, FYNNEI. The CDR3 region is CASSFGYSGNTIYF. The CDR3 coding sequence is TGTGCCAGCAGTTTCGGTTACTCTGGAAACACCATATATTTT.

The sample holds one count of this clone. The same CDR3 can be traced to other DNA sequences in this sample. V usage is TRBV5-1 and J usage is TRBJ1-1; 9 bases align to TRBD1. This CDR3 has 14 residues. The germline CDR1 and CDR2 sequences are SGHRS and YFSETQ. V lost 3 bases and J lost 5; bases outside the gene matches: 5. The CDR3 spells CASSWTGEGTEAFF. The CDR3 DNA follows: TGCGCCAGCAGCTGGACAGGGGAGGGGACTGAAGCTTTCTTT. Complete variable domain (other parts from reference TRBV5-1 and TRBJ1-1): KAGVTQTPRYLIKTRGQQVTLSCSPISGHRSVSWYQQTPGQGLQFLFEYFSETQRNKGNFPGRFSGRQFSNSRSEMNVSTLELGDSALYLCASSWTGEGTEAFFGQGTRLTVV.

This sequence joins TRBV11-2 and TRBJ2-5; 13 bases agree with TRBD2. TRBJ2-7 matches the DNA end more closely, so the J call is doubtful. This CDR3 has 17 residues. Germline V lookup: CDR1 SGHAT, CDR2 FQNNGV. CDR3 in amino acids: CASSLGVGLAGTYEQYF. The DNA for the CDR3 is TGTGCCAGCAGCTTAGGGGTGGGACTAGCGGGAACCTACGAGCAGTACTTC.